This TCR beta chain was sequenced during a study of cytomegalovirus exposure and HLA in healthy donors. The V end was cut by 1 base, the J end by 3 bases, with 15 bases between. The V gene's germline CDR1 is MNHNS and CDR2 SASEGT. The CDR3 runs to 16 residues. Comment on this clone: Its target is unknown.

These donors counted as nominally healthy when sampled, but unrecorded immune exposures were likely. The PCR had 60 Vbeta and 13 Jbeta primers. Generated by immunoSEQ multiplex PCR, the TCRdb table keeps only in-frame clones and is missing some. The sample includes approximately 160,000 clones, roughly 80% of them seen just once. General study results and limits: With later analysis, a missense DCLRE1C variant became linked to TCR beta V- and J-gene trimming. Investigators reported over 150 TCR beta chains as tied to cytomegalovirus.

This sequence was found in a woman aged 45-60 years in good health and CMV-seropositive. Sequenced sample: PBMCs. This chain uses TRBV6-1 with TRBJ1-2; maybe TRBD1 (6 bases). CDR3 protein: CASSEEWGLRDYGYTF. The CDR3 region has the DNA TGTGCCAGCAGTGAAGAATGGGGGCTACGGGACTATGGCTACACCTTC.